The 32 T cell receptor beta chains below all came from one sample that was sequenced in a study of response to subunit inactivated influenza vaccine. MiXCR, run by TCRdb on the RT-PCR reads, gives a single entry per CDR3 protein. The sample has about 650,000 distinct CDR3 sequences, around a sixth seen once. Sequenced material: PBMCs from blood, taken 11 to 12 days after vaccination. These receptors all stem from a man aged 50 to 59 who received an inactivated influenza vaccine.

The chain has TRBV11-2 and TRBJ2-5, with D unclear. Per the germline V gene, CDR1 is SGHAT and CDR2 is FQNNGV. V lost 4 bases and J 5 bases, leaving 11 bases between the germline ends. CDR3 length equals 13 residues. DNA of the CDR3: TGTGCCAGCAGCTACGACCGGCGGGAGACCCAGTACTTC. This encodes CASSYDRRETQYF.

This clonotype turned up a few times. J is TRBJ2-1 and V is TRBV5-1, with no clear D. Trimming cost V 3 bases and J 10 bases, with 11 bases left between them. The CDR3 is 12 residues long. Germline V gene data show CDR1 as SGHRS and CDR2 as YFSETQ. CDR3 coding DNA: TGCGCCAGCAGCTCTAACCGGCTGGAGCAGTTCTTC. Its translation: CASSSNRLEQFF.

This clonotype was seen at least ten times. This rearrangement joins TRBV18 to TRBJ2-3; no reliable D call. Germline V gene sequence: CDR1 KGHSH, CDR2 LQKENI. V was clipped by 2 bases and J by 2 bases, with 5 bases between them. This CDR3 comprises 13 residues. CDR3 DNA sequence: TGTGCCAGCTCACCAGGAGTCACAGATACGCAGTATTTT. Translation: CASSPGVTDTQYF.

This clonotype was seen more than once but under ten times. The chain employs TRBV20-1 and TRBJ2-1, with TRBD1 identical over 7 bases. This CDR3 has 13 residues. The J segment lost 9 bases and the V segment lost 4 bases, leaving 9 bases of the junction unmatched. Per germline, CDR1 DFQATT and CDR2 SNEGSKA (reference sequence). The CDR3 loop reads CSAIKTGVGEQFF. For the CDR3, the DNA is TGCAGTGCTATAAAAACAGGGGTGGGTGAGCAGTTCTTC.

This clonotype was seen only a few times. The gene calls are TRBV9 and TRBJ2-3; D uncertain. CDR3 size: 16 residues. The V gene lost 0 bases and the J gene lost 3 bases, with 14 bases spanning the gap. CDR1 SGDLS and CDR2 YYNGEE come from the germline V gene. The CDR3 loop is CASSVGGSGRTDTQYF. Here the CDR3 DNA reads TGTGCCAGCAGCGTAGGAGGATCAGGTCGTACAGATACGCAGTATTTT.

The chain has TRBV10-3 and TRBJ2-3; 15 nucleotides match TRBD2. Germline CDR1 is ENHRY and CDR2 is SYGVKD. The CDR3 extends over 17 amino acids. V shed 6 bases and J 4 bases; nucleotides not matched to a gene: 8. CDR3 loop: CAISDGLAGGLADTQYF. The DNA for the CDR3 is TGTGCCATCAGCGACGGACTAGCGGGGGGGCTCGCAGATACGCAGTATTTT.

The gene calls are TRBV7-2 and TRBJ2-2, with 8 positions matching TRBD1. The CDR3 totals 14 residues. The V gene end was trimmed by 5 bases and the J gene end by 8 bases; junction bases not matched to a gene: 7. Germline V gene sequence: CDR1 SGHTA, CDR2 FQGNSA. CDR3 region: CASSQDRVWGELFF. The CDR3 bases are TGTGCCAGCAGCCAGGACAGGGTTTGGGGGGAGCTGTTTTTT.

The chain has TRBV12-3 or TRBV12-4 and TRBJ1-5, with unresolved D. The CDR3 runs to 14 residues. Trimming pared 6 bases from V and 3 bases from J, leaving 12 bases between. The CDR3 protein is CASRPGLSNQPQHF. DNA for the CDR3: TGTGCCAGCAGGCCCGGACTGTCCAATCAGCCCCAGCATTTT.

In DNA, the CDR3 is TGTGCCAGCAGCTCCGCCGGGCTCCACAATGAGCAGTTCTTC. Protein: CASSSAGLHNEQFF. This chain links TRBV7-9 with TRBJ2-1; D gene ambiguous. The CDR3 runs 14 residues. CDR1 is SEHNR and CDR2 is FQNEAQ in the germline V gene (reference sequence). Trimming stripped 4 bases from V and 5 bases from J, with 12 bases between. Variable domain in full (rest from reference TRBV7-9 and TRBJ2-1): DTGVSQNPRHKITKRGQNVTFRCDPISEHNRLYWYRQTLGQGPEFLTYFQNEAQLEKSRLLSDRFSAERPKGSFSTLEIQRTEQGDSAMYLCASSSAGLHNEQFFGPGTRLTVL.

The genes are TRBV10-3 and TRBJ2-6, with 9 bases lining up with TRBD2. CDR3 size: 18 residues. V was clipped by 6 bases and J by 4 bases; unmatched bases: 13. Germline assignment: CDR1 ENHRY and CDR2 SYGVKD. The CDR3 region has the DNA TGTGCCATCAGCTCCGAGGCGGGAGGGCCGGGAGGGGCCAACGTCCTGACTTTC. Protein sequence: CAISSEAGGPGGANVLTF.

This clonotype showed up just a few times. The J gene is TRBJ2-7, the V gene TRBV14; possibly TRBD1 for D (6 bases). With 4 bases removed from V and 6 bases from J, the gap between germline ends came to 10 bases. The CDR3 has 12 residues. Germline V CDR1 and CDR2: SGHDN, FVKESK. This CDR3 is CASSRQVGEQYF. The CDR3 nucleotides read TGTGCCAGCAGCCGACAGGTGGGCGAGCAGTACTTC.

This clonotype was counted many times. The chain uses TRBV20-1 and TRBJ2-3; a weak D match, TRBD2 (6 bases). Germline-derived CDR1 and CDR2 are DFQATT and SNEGSKA (reference sequence). The CDR3 has 15 residues. Trimming cost V 6 bases and J 0 bases, with 16 bases left between them. CDR3 coding DNA: TGCAGTGCAACGTCCGGGAGACTCAGCACAGATACGCAGTATTTT. This codes for CSATSGRLSTDTQYF.

This clonotype came up a few times. The chain carries TRBV7-2 and TRBJ2-6; D gene unclear. Trimming left V 6 bases short and J 2 bases short, with 5 bases between. CDR1 is SGHTA, CDR2 FQGNSA, per germline. The CDR3 has 13 amino acids. DNA of the CDR3: TGTGCCAGCAGGAAGCCTGGGGCCAACGTCCTGACTTTC. It codes for CASRKPGANVLTF.

This clonotype was observed a single time. The V gene is TRBV5-5, the J gene TRBJ1-1; no reliable D call. Trimming shortened V by 0 bases and J by 0 bases, and 12 bases separated the two germline ends. The CDR3 covers 16 residues. From germline, CDR1 is SGHKS and CDR2 YYEKEE (reference sequence). CDR3 amino acids: CASSLEVIRMNTEAFF. DNA of the CDR3: TGTGCCAGCAGCTTGGAAGTGATTCGGATGAACACTGAAGCTTTCTTT.

This clonotype has at least ten counts. This chain connects TRBV28 to TRBJ1-3; D not certain. Germline values: CDR1 MDHEN, CDR2 SYDVKM. The CDR3 spans 15 residues. Between the trimmed V and J ends, which lost 6 bases and 0 bases, there was a span of 12 bases. The CDR3 loop reads CASRQDWFSGNTIYF. The CDR3 region has the DNA TGTGCCAGCAGGCAAGATTGGTTCTCTGGAAACACCATATATTTT.

This clonotype appeared a few times. V gene TRBV12-3 or TRBV12-4 combines with J gene TRBJ1-5, with D unresolved. The CDR3 has 14 amino acids. The germline V and J ends were trimmed by 3 bases and 5 bases, with 11 bases remaining between them. This CDR3 reads CASSFGRSHQPQHF. The CDR3 bases are TGTGCCAGCAGTTTCGGCAGAAGTCATCAGCCCCAGCATTTT.

V usage is TRBV4-1 and J usage is TRBJ1-1; a weak D match, TRBD1 (6 bases). Trimming removed 1 base at V and 0 bases at J, with 9 bases between. The CDR3 runs to 15 residues. Germline loops: CDR1 MGHRA, CDR2 YSYEKL. The CDR3 nucleotides read TGCGCCAGCAGCCAAGCGGACAGCCTGAACACTGAAGCTTTCTTT. Its translation: CASSQADSLNTEAFF.

This clonotype was counted between two and nine times. The gene calls are TRBV20-1 and TRBJ2-1; TRBD2 matches at 7 bases. The CDR3 covers 16 residues. The germline gives CDR1 DFQATT, CDR2 SNEGSKA (reference sequence). With V trimmed by 0 bases and J by 7 bases, 12 bases remained unmatched. The CDR3 here is CSARDGLTRGGNEQFF. CDR3 nucleotides: TGCAGTGCTAGAGATGGACTAACTAGGGGAGGGAATGAGCAGTTCTTC.

The rearrangement joins TRBV29-1 to TRBJ1-1; possible D gene TRBD1, 5 bases. Germline V lookup: CDR1 SQVTM, CDR2 ANQGSEA. The CDR3 runs 12 residues. V lost 4 bases and J 10 bases, leaving 16 bases between the germline ends. The CDR3 region has the DNA TGCAGCGTTGGCGTGGGGTGGGGCGGAGCTTTCTTT. It encodes CSVGVGWGGAFF.

The chain is built from TRBV20-1 and TRBJ1-4; TRBD1 matches 11 bases. Germline V gives CDR1 DFQATT, CDR2 SNEGSKA (reference sequence). The CDR3 has 14 residues. V lost 6 bases and J lost 7; bases outside the gene matches: 7. As DNA, the CDR3 is TGCAGTGCCGCCTCCGGGACAGGGGGTGAAAAACTGTTTTTT. Translated: CSAASGTGGEKLFF.

There are a few counts of this clonotype. This rearrangement joins TRBV20-1 to TRBJ1-1, with 8 bases lining up with TRBD1. The CDR3 loop spans 15 amino acids. J was trimmed by 2 bases and V by 0 bases; bases with no gene match: 5. CDR1 and CDR2 (germline): DFQATT, SNEGSKA (reference sequence). As DNA, the CDR3 is TGCAGTGCTAGAGAACTGACAGGGGAAAACACTGAAGCTTTCTTT. It specifies CSARELTGENTEAFF.

V usage is TRBV12-3 or TRBV12-4 and J usage is TRBJ2-3, with 8 bases identical to TRBD2. The CDR3 totals 16 residues. J was trimmed by 2 bases and V by 5 bases; bases with no gene match: 9. The CDR3, as DNA: TGTGCCAGCAGTGGACTAACGGGGGGGCCCACAGATACGCAGTATTTT. It specifies CASSGLTGGPTDTQYF.

This clonotype was recorded many times. V is TRBV4-3 and J is TRBJ2-3; 7 bases are a match to TRBD2. The CDR3 extends over 15 amino acids. Trimming cost V 1 base and J 1 base; bases outside gene matches: 2. Germline loops: CDR1 LGHNA, CDR2 YSLEER. CDR3 sequence: CASSQGLAGTDTQYF. The CDR3 DNA sequence: TGCGCCAGCAGCCAAGGGCTAGCGGGCACAGATACGCAGTATTTT.

This clonotype was seen only a few times. V gene TRBV27 combines with J gene TRBJ2-7; 10 bases are a match to TRBD2. V lost 3 bases and J lost 10; bases outside the gene matches: 12. The CDR3 length is 15 residues. Germline CDR1 MNHEY, CDR2 SMNVEV (reference sequence). CDR3 region: CASSFSGSSGSKQYF. Here the CDR3 DNA reads TGTGCCAGCAGTTTCTCCGGCTCTAGCGGGAGTAAACAGTACTTC.

As to this clonotype: The junction differs from germline at one of its ends, possibly a read error. The V and J genes are TRBV4-2 and TRBJ2-7, with TRBD2 matching 7 bases. The germline V gene has CDR1 LGHNA and CDR2 YNFKEQ. The CDR3 is 15 amino acids. The CDR3 DNA follows: TGTGCCAGCAGCCAAAACCGGGACTATACATACGAGCAGTACTTT. This sequence encodes CASSQNRDYTYEQYF.

This clonotype has only a few counts. The chain couples TRBV13 to TRBJ2-3; tentatively, D is TRBD2 (5 bases). V gave up 5 bases and J gave up 2 bases, with 8 bases separating them. This CDR3 comprises 13 residues. Looked up from germline, CDR1 is PRHDT and CDR2 is FYEKMQ (reference sequence). The CDR3 bases are TGTGCCAGCAGCACCCGGGACACAGATACGCAGTATTTT. Protein sequence: CASSTRDTDTQYF.

V and J are TRBV20-1 and TRBJ1-5, with 8 bases that match TRBD1. The germline V gene encodes CDR1 DFQATT and CDR2 SNEGSKA (reference sequence). The CDR3 runs 13 residues. J was trimmed by 5 bases and V by 4 bases; bases with no gene match: 4. This chain's CDR3 is CSATPGGDQPQHF. In DNA form, the CDR3 reads TGCAGTGCTACGCCAGGGGGCGATCAGCCCCAGCATTTT.

DNA for the CDR3: TGTGCCAGCAGCTTGTCGCGGCAGGGGGCCCCCTACGAGCAGTACTTC. This gives the protein CASSLSRQGAPYEQYF. V is TRBV7-6 and J is TRBJ2-7, with TRBD1 identical over 8 bases. With 3 bases clipped from V and 2 bases from J, the junction kept 9 bases outside the gene matches. The CDR3 runs to 16 residues. Germline CDR1 and CDR2: SGHVS and FNYEAQ.

This clonotype was detected many times. This rearrangement joins TRBV7-9 to TRBJ2-5; unclear D gene. The germline gives CDR1 SEHNR, CDR2 FQNEAQ (reference sequence). V lost 5 bases, J lost 5 bases, and 12 bases lay in between. This CDR3 comprises 13 residues. Here the CDR3 reads CASSIDARETQYF. CDR3 nucleotide sequence: TGTGCCAGCAGCATTGACGCACGGGAGACCCAGTACTTC.

This clonotype was recorded a few times. The chain combines TRBV20-1 with TRBJ2-2; no definite D call. There are 14 residues in the CDR3. Germline V lookup: CDR1 DFQATT, CDR2 SNEGSKA (reference sequence). V shed 2 bases and J shed 6 bases, with 13 bases lying between them. As DNA, the CDR3 is TGCAGTGCTAGACCCCTTCAAGGCTCCGGGGAGCTGTTTTTT. Its translation is CSARPLQGSGELFF.

This sequence joins TRBV5-1 and TRBJ2-7; TRBD2 agrees at 10 bases. The CDR3 totals 15 residues. V gave up 3 bases and J gave up 5 bases; unmatched junction bases: 8. From germline, CDR1 is SGHRS and CDR2 YFSETQ. The CDR3 loop reads CASSSGGLAGDEQYF. DNA for the CDR3: TGCGCCAGCAGCTCTGGGGGGCTAGCGGGAGACGAGCAGTACTTC. The full variable domain, in which reference TRBV5-1 and TRBJ2-7 provide the parts outside the CDR3, is KAGVTQTPRYLIKTRGQQVTLSCSPISGHRSVSWYQQTPGQGLQFLFEYFSETQRNKGNFPGRFSGRQFSNSRSEMNVSTLELGDSALYLCASSSGGLAGDEQYFGPGTRLTVT.

This clonotype has only a few counts. This chain connects TRBV7-8 to TRBJ2-1, with 8 bases that match TRBD2. V was clipped by 5 bases and J by 3 bases; unmatched bases: 9. The germline gives CDR1 SGHVS, CDR2 FQNEAQ. The CDR3 has 16 amino acids. Here the CDR3 DNA reads TGTGCCAGCAGCAGCCAGCGGGAGCAGGGCTACAATGAGCAGTTCTTC. Translating gives CASSSQREQGYNEQFF.